This T cell receptor beta chain was sequenced for a study of Graves' ophthalmopathy and Graves' hyperthyroidism. Amplification of the TCR beta CDR3 regions used RNA transcripts (as template). RT-PCR in the first round used HTBI primers; a second-round multiplex PCR followed. TCRdb used MiXCR to reprocess the multiplex PCR reads, holding one entry per CDR3 protein. This sample has 650,000 to 900,000 distinct CDR3 sequences; around 40% occur once, and the top ten carry approximately 43%. This clonotype was seen once. Sequenced material: peripheral blood. The receptor was isolated from an adult man with Graves' ophthalmopathy.

As DNA, the CDR3 is TGTGCCAGCAGTTATCGGGTAGGAATTTCACCCCTCCACTTT. Translated, it gives CASSYRVGISPLHF. V gene TRBV9 combines with J gene TRBJ1-6, with no clear D. The germline V and J ends were trimmed by 5 bases and 9 bases, with 15 bases remaining between them. Germline V gene sequence: CDR1 SGDLS, CDR2 YYNGEE. This CDR3 has 14 amino acids.